This T cell receptor beta chain is drawn from a study of control samples from healthy donors and cancer patients. Clones were read by immunoSEQ multiplex PCR, and TCRdb kept only the in-frame ones, dropping some. The sample lists about 40,000 clones, approximately 90% occurring once. This clone was recorded only once. Sequenced sample: blood. The receptor comes from a woman in her 50s in good health.

The CDR3 loop is CASSRSRNEQFF. CDR3 coding DNA: TGTGCCAGCAGCCGCTCCAGGAATGAGCAGTTCTTC. The rearrangement links TRBV7-2 to TRBJ2-1, with D uncertain. The CDR3 covers 12 residues. Germline V gene sequence: CDR1 SGHTA, CDR2 FQGNSA. Trimming took off 5 bases at V and 7 bases at J, with 9 bases between the two ends.